The 22 T cell receptor beta chains below all came from one sample that was sequenced in a study of blood T cell repertoires in COVID-19. Repertoires were generated with immunoSEQ multiplex PCR, while TCRdb's copy carries only in-frame clones and drops some. The table has around 63,000 clones, more than 65% seen once. Sequencing input: peripheral blood. The source is a woman between 65 and 79 years old with acute or convalescent COVID-19.

The chain carries TRBV11-3 and TRBJ2-1, with 8 positions matching TRBD1. The CDR3 covers 15 residues. Germline CDR1 is SGHNT and CDR2 is YENEEA. V was clipped by 3 bases and J by 4 bases; unmatched bases: 5. The DNA for the CDR3 is TGTGCCAGCAGCTTCACAGGGGGGAAATACAATGAGCAGTTCTTC. It encodes CASSFTGGKYNEQFF.

Written as DNA, the CDR3 is TGTGCCAGCAGTTACTCGAAAGGCAGGGGGCCGGTGCAGCCCCAGCATTTT. It yields the protein CASSYSKGRGPVQPQHF. The chain joins TRBV6-2 or TRBV6-3 to TRBJ1-5; 8 nucleotides line up with TRBD1. The junction had 11 bases not matched to a gene; V was cut back by 0 bases and J by 7 bases. The CDR3 has 17 residues. Germline CDR1 and CDR2: MNHEY and SVGEGT.

V gene TRBV7-9 combines with J gene TRBJ2-3; no firm D call. Germline CDR1 and CDR2: SEHNR and FQNEAQ (reference sequence). The CDR3 extends over 12 amino acids. Trimming pared 6 bases from V and 6 bases from J, leaving 10 bases between. The DNA of the CDR3 is TGTGCCAGCAGTGCACTGAGGGATACGCAGTATTTT. Encoded protein: CASSALRDTQYF.

This chain links TRBV3-1 (or the pseudogene TRBV3-2) with TRBJ2-7; the match to TRBD1 covers 8 bases. Germline trimming cut 8 bases from V and 3 bases from J; bases unmatched to any gene: 12. This CDR3 contains 15 residues. The V gene's germline CDR1 is LGHDT and CDR2 YNNKEL (reference sequence). The chain's CDR3 is CASSPQDRVNYEQYF. As DNA, the CDR3 is TGTGCCAGCTCCCCCCAGGACAGGGTTAACTACGAGCAGTACTTC.

This chain joins TRBV6-5 and TRBJ2-3; 8 bases are shared with TRBD2. V was clipped by 7 bases and J by 8 bases; unmatched bases: 14. Germline CDR1 and CDR2: MNHEY and SVGAGI. The CDR3 contains 15 residues. This chain's CDR3 is CASTNLRGALVTQYF. CDR3 in DNA: TGTGCCAGCACTAACCTGCGGGGGGCCTTGGTTACGCAGTATTTT.

A few counts support this clone. V gene TRBV4-1 combines with J gene TRBJ1-5; a weak D match, TRBD1 (6 bases). The CDR3 extends over 16 amino acids. Germline V gene sequence: CDR1 MGHRA, CDR2 YSYEKL. The V end lost 0 bases, the J end lost 3 bases, and 12 bases lay between the germline ends. The CDR3 nucleotides read TGCGCCAGCAGCCAAGACCCCGGACAGCCCAATCAGCCCCAGCATTTT. Amino acid sequence: CASSQDPGQPNQPQHF.

The chain is built from TRBV11-2 and TRBJ2-5; 7 bases agree with TRBD2. V gave up 1 base and J gave up 4 bases; unmatched junction bases: 6. CDR1 is SGHAT, CDR2 FQNNGV, per germline. This CDR3 has 15 amino acids. CDR3 in amino acids: CASSLGQRGTETQYF. The DNA of the CDR3 is TGTGCCAGCAGCTTAGGTCAGCGGGGCACAGAGACCCAGTACTTC.

This chain connects TRBV21-1 to TRBJ1-5; TRBD1 is the table's D call and was not checked against the DNA. TRBV21-1 is tagged as a pseudogene. This CDR3 is built from 16 residues. CDR3 in DNA: TGTGCCAGCAGCAAACCCGGGACAGGAGGCAATCAGCCCCAGCATTTT. Amino acid sequence: CASSKPGTGGNQPQHF.

The rearrangement links TRBV20-1 to TRBJ2-7; perhaps TRBD2 as D (5 bases). CDR1 is DFQATT, CDR2 SNEGSKA, per germline (reference sequence). CDR3 length: 13 amino acids. The V end lost 3 bases, the J end lost 2 bases, and 11 bases lay between the germline ends. For the CDR3, the DNA is TGCAGTGCTAGTGTTAGGGAGCCCTACGAGCAGTACTTC. As protein: CSASVREPYEQYF.

V and J are TRBV19 and TRBJ1-1; D possibly corresponds to TRBD1 (5 bases). From germline, CDR1 is LNHDA and CDR2 SQIVND (reference sequence). This CDR3 comprises 13 residues. The ends were cut back, 7 bases at V and 1 base at J, with 10 bases in the middle. DNA for the CDR3: TGTGCCAGTAAAACAGGATCGAACACTGAAGCTTTCTTT. Encoded protein: CASKTGSNTEAFF. Full variable domain (rest looked up from reference TRBV19 and TRBJ1-1): DGGITQSPKYLFRKEGQNVTLSCEQNLNHDAMYWYRQDPGQGLRLIYYSQIVNDFQKGDIAEGYSVSREKKESFPLTVTSAQKNPTAFYLCASKTGSNTEAFFGQGTRLTVV.

The V call is TRBV9, the J call TRBJ2-1; 8 bases agree with TRBD2. The V segment lost 0 bases and the J segment 8 bases; nucleotides outside the gene matches: 7. The CDR3 runs to 15 residues. Looked up from germline, CDR1 is SGDLS and CDR2 is YYNGEE. The CDR3 is CASSVGGTSFDEQFF. For the CDR3, the DNA is TGTGCCAGCAGCGTAGGGGGGACTAGTTTCGATGAGCAGTTCTTC. Variable domain in full (rest from reference TRBV9 and TRBJ2-1): DSGVTQTPKHLITATGQRVTLRCSPRSGDLSVYWYQQSLDQGLQFLIQYYNGEERAKGNILERFSAQQFPDLHSELNLSSLELGDSALYFCASSVGGTSFDEQFFGPGTRLTVL.

The chain has TRBV29-1 and TRBJ1-2; 8 bases fit TRBD1. The CDR3 extends over 13 amino acids. The V gene's germline CDR1 is SQVTM and CDR2 ANQGSEA. Trimming at V came to 7 bases and at J to 9 bases, leaving 13 bases not matched to a gene. CDR3 sequence (DNA): TGCAGCGAGACAGGGGAATCGGCCATACGCTACACCTTC. Protein product: CSETGESAIRYTF.

The chain employs TRBV4-2 and TRBJ2-3; 7 positions agree with TRBD2. V trimming: 0 bases; J trimming: 6 bases; junction bases outside the gene matches: 15. This CDR3 spans 18 amino acids. The germline V gene has CDR1 LGHNA and CDR2 YNFKEQ. The CDR3 nucleotides are TGTGCCAGCAGCCAAGATCAGCGGGGTACCGCATTGGGGGATACGCAGTATTTT. This translates into CASSQDQRGTALGDTQYF.

With regard to this clone: One end of the junction is discordant with germline, which a read error may explain. The J gene is TRBJ1-2, the V gene TRBV20-1; 7 bases map to TRBD1. The germline V gene encodes CDR1 DFQATT and CDR2 SNEGSKA (reference sequence). The CDR3 runs 11 residues. CDR3 sequence: CSARMGQLRNF. As DNA, the CDR3 is TGCAGTGCTAGGATGGGACAGTTAAGGAACTTC.

The chain recombines TRBV2 with TRBJ2-5; D not resolved. The CDR3 sequence is 12 residues long. The germline V gene encodes CDR1 SNHLY and CDR2 FYNNEI. V was trimmed by 6 bases and J by 5 bases, leaving 10 bases between them. The CDR3, as DNA: TGTGCCAGCAGATTGAACTTGGAGACCCAGTACTTC. Its protein product is CASRLNLETQYF.

The chain links TRBV6-5 to TRBJ1-2; no firm D call. Trimming shortened V by 0 bases and J by 10 bases, and 15 bases separated the two germline ends. The CDR3 runs 14 residues. Germline lookup yields CDR1 MNHEY and CDR2 SVGAGI. In nucleotides, the CDR3 is TGTGCCAGCAGTTACTCGATAGTTTCTCAATACTACACCTTC. This gives the protein CASSYSIVSQYYTF.

This chain connects TRBV7-5 to TRBJ2-1; the table's D gene call, TRBD2, was not cross checked with the DNA. TRBV7-5 is a pseudogene segment. The CDR3 totals 16 residues. In DNA, the CDR3 is TGTGTCAGAAGCCCCTCGGGACTAGAGGGTTACAATGAGCAGTTCTTC. Its translation is CVRSPSGLEGYNEQFF.

The rearrangement uses TRBV12-3 or TRBV12-4 and TRBJ2-1; TRBD2 matches at 9 bases. The ends lost 7 bases at V and 9 bases at J; junction bases unmatched: 7. This CDR3 is built from 13 residues. CDR3 nucleotide sequence: TGTGCCAGCACGCGGGGGGGCTCGAGTGAGCAGTTCTTC. Its protein is CASTRGGSSEQFF.

This clone came up once. This same CDR3 is encoded by further DNA sequences in the sample. This chain uses TRBV4-2 with TRBJ2-2; D gene uncertain. The CDR3 sequence is 14 residues long. The V end was cut by 0 bases, the J end by 6 bases, with 8 bases between. Germline V lookup: CDR1 LGHNA, CDR2 YNFKEQ. CDR3 nucleotide sequence: TGTGCCAGCAGCCAAGATCGAGGCCCCGGGGAGCTGTTTTTT. It is translated as CASSQDRGPGELFF.

The J gene is TRBJ2-7, the V gene TRBV5-6; 11 bases agree with TRBD2. V lost 4 bases and J lost 0; bases outside the gene matches: 3. This CDR3 is built from 15 residues. Per the germline V gene, CDR1 is SGHDT and CDR2 is YYEEEE. DNA of the CDR3: TGTGCCAGCAGCACACTAGCGGGGGCCTCCTACGAGCAGTACTTC. Translated, it gives CASSTLAGASYEQYF.

V is TRBV10-1 and J is TRBJ2-1; 8 nucleotides line up with TRBD2. V lost 3 bases, J lost 7 bases, and 5 bases stayed unmatched. The CDR3 has 14 amino acids. Germline CDR1 and CDR2: WNHNN and SYGVQD (reference sequence). The CDR3 DNA sequence: TGCGCCAGCAGTGACCGGGGGGGTGGAAATGAGCAGTTCTTC. It encodes CASSDRGGGNEQFF.

The rearrangement joins TRBV6-2 or TRBV6-3 to TRBJ2-3; D is undetermined. This CDR3 contains 12 residues. Between the trimmed V and J ends, which lost 2 bases and 5 bases, there was a span of 5 bases. The germline V gene has CDR1 MNHEY and CDR2 SVGEGT. CDR3 coding DNA: TGTGCCAGCAGTTACGTCGTAGATACGCAGTATTTT. It codes for CASSYVVDTQYF.